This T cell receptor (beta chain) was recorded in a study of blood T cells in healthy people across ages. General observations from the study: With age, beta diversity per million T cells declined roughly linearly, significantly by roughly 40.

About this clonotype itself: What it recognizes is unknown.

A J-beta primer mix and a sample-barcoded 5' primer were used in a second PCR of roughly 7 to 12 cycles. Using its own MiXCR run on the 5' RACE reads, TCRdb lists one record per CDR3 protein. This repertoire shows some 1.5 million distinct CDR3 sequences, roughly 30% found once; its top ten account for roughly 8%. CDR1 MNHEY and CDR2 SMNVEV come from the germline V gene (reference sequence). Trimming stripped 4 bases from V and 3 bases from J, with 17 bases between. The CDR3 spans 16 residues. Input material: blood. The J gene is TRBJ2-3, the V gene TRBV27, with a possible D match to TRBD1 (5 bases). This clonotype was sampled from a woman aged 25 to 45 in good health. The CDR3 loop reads CASSWLGQGRTDTQYF. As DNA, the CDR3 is TGTGCCAGCAGTTGGCTGGGGCAGGGCAGGACAGATACGCAGTATTTT.